Included here is one T cell receptor beta chain sequence, with context. The antigen remains unidentified. These data are taken from a study of cytomegalovirus exposure and HLA in healthy donors. This CDR3 spans 14 amino acids. CDR1 is MNHNS, CDR2 SASEGT, per germline. Findings and caveats of the study: It was taken for granted in presence/absence analyses that sequencing depth across donors was roughly uniform. A missense variant in DCLRE1C was later tied to TCR beta V- and J-gene trimming.

Use of 60 Vbeta and 13 Jbeta primers characterized the PCR. The data were produced by immunoSEQ multiplex PCR, yet TCRdb's version contains in-frame clones alone and is incomplete. The data hold over 200,000 clones, with roughly 80% observed a single time. This sequence was found in a male donor in good health and CMV-seronegative. The sequenced material came from PBMCs. J is TRBJ1-1 and V is TRBV6-1, with a weak D call TRBD1 (6 bases). The CDR3 nucleotides read TGTGCGCACCGGGGGGGGCCCCTGAACACTGAAGCTTTCTTT. Amino acids: CAHRGGPLNTEAFF.